Detailed here is one T cell receptor (beta chain). Its cognate antigen is unknown. The V end lost 6 bases, the J end lost 5 bases, and 8 bases lay between the germline ends. The CDR3 consists of 13 residues. Germline V gene sequence: CDR1 SNHLY, CDR2 FYNNEI. The sample is drawn from a study of siplizumab effects on memory and regulatory T cells. Study-wide findings and caveats: To unstimulated subsets, only a minor fraction of alloreactive clones could be mapped. Significant reduction of alloreactive sequences traceable to unstimulated CD4+ memory cells was observed with siplizumab. Naive T cell populations appeared to exhibit greater diversity than memory cells and appeared to be major alloresponse contributors. The authors did not confirm suppressive function in proliferating Tregs from siplizumab cultures.

The data were produced by immunoSEQ multiplex PCR, yet TCRdb's version contains in-frame clones alone and is incomplete. The data contain around 87,000 clones, more than 80% of them singletons. This chain uses TRBV2 with TRBJ1-6, with a possible D match to TRBD1 (6 bases). This clonotype was sampled from a human donor in good health. Sequences were obtained from CD4+ T cells sorted from blood. CDR3 region: CASRGQDNSPLHF. CDR3 bases: TGTGCCAGCAGGGGACAAGATAATTCACCCCTCCACTTT. The full variable domain, completed using reference TRBV2 and TRBJ1-6, is EPEVTQTPSHQVTQMGQEVILRCVPISNHLYFYWYRQILGQKVEFLVSFYNNEISEKSEIFDDQFSVERPDGSNFTLKIRSTKLEDSAMYFCASRGQDNSPLHFGNGTRLTVT.